The rows below give T cell receptor beta chains drawn from one sample of a study of technical replicates of blood from several donors. The assay was immunoSEQ multiplex PCR, and TCRdb's table has in-frame clones only and misses some. The sample has tens of thousands of clones, roughly 91% seen once. Sequencing was carried out using PBMCs. The receptors stem from a human donor in good health. Some clones in this sample may be carry-over from other donors' samples. Each CDR3 is given with its conserved first and last residue. The D gene is left open where the match is weak.

v_call	cdr3_length	d_call	j_call	cdr3_nt	cdr3_aa
TRBV19	14	NA	TRBJ2-5	TGTGCCAGTAGTATTGGAGGGCGCGGAGAGACCCAGTACTTC	CASSIGGRGETQYF
TRBV14	14	TRBD1	TRBJ2-7	TGTGCCAGCAGATTTGACAGGGGACCTTACGAGCAGTACTTC	CASRFDRGPYEQYF
TRBV5-4	16	NA	TRBJ2-7	TGTGCCAGCAGCCCAAGGAGGGACAGAGACGTCTACGAGCAGTACTTC	CASSPRRDRDVYEQYF
TRBV5-1	15	NA	TRBJ1-1	TGCGCCAGCAGCTTCCAGACAGATAAGAACACTGAAGCTTTCTTT	CASSFQTDKNTEAFF
TRBV5-1	13	NA	TRBJ1-2	TGCGCCAGCAGCTTCACAGCTAACTATGGCTACACCTTC	CASSFTANYGYTF
TRBV12-5	17	TRBD2	TRBJ2-2	TGTGCTAGTGGCCCAACAGCGGGAGGGATCAACACCGGGGAGCTGTTTTTT	CASGPTAGGINTGELFF
TRBV5-6	16	NA	TRBJ1-3	TGTGCCAGCAGCTTGGAAGCCAGAGCGATTGGAAGCACCATATATTTT	CASSLEARAIGSTIYF
TRBV7-6	15	NA	TRBJ1-1	TGTGCCAGCAGCTTAGAGGCCAGGGGGAACACTGAAGCTTTCTTT	CASSLEARGNTEAFF
TRBV6-1	16	TRBD1	TRBJ2-7	TGTGCCAGCAGTGAATTACCGGGACAGGGGACCTACGAGCAGTACTTC	CASSELPGQGTYEQYF
TRBV10-3	14	TRBD1	TRBJ1-6	TGTGCCATCAGCGGGGACAGGGGAAGCTCACCCCTCCACTTT	CAISGDRGSSPLHF
TRBV7-2	13	TRBD2	TRBJ2-7	TGTGCCAGCAGACCAACGGGGGGGCGTGAGCAGTACTTC	CASRPTGGREQYF
TRBV7-9	13	NA	TRBJ2-5	TGTGCCAGCAGCTTGACTAGACAAGAGACCCAGTACTTC	CASSLTRQETQYF
TRBV5-1	16	TRBD2	TRBJ2-5	TGCGCCAGCAGCTTGGGGGCTAGCGGGATAGGTGAGACCCAGTACTTC	CASSLGASGIGETQYF
TRBV5-1	15	TRBD1	TRBJ1-3	TGCGCCAGCAGCCGGGACAGATCCTCTGGAAACACCATATATTTT	CASSRDRSSGNTIYF
TRBV30	13	NA	TRBJ1-6	TGTGCCTGGATGGCAGGCCCTAATTCACCCCTCCACTTT	CAWMAGPNSPLHF
TRBV2	14	NA	TRBJ1-2	TGTGCCAGCAGTGTATCAGGGGCGTCCCTTGGCTACACCTTC	CASSVSGASLGYTF
TRBV29-1	12	NA	TRBJ1-1	TGCAGCGCGGGGGAAATGAACACTGAAGCTTTCTTT	CSAGEMNTEAFF
TRBV4-3	13	TRBD2	TRBJ2-1	TGCGCCAGCAGCCAAGATGGTAGCGGGTTTCAGTTCTTC	CASSQDGSGFQFF
TRBV5-4	15	NA	TRBJ2-7	TGTGCCAGCAGCTTGAGGTGGGAGCCCGAATACGAGCAGTACTTC	CASSLRWEPEYEQYF
TRBV30	13	NA	TRBJ2-7	TGTGCCTGGATTCGGGGTAGCTCCTACGAGCAGTACTTC	CAWIRGSSYEQYF
TRBV18	14	TRBD1	TRBJ1-1	TGTGCCAGCTCACCACAAGGGACAGGGTTTGAAGCTTTCTTT	CASSPQGTGFEAFF
TRBV7-8	20	TRBD2	TRBJ2-1	TGTGCCAGCAGCGTACGGGGGGGACTAGCGGCGTTAGGCTCCTACAATGAGCAGTTCTTC	CASSVRGGLAALGSYNEQFF
TRBV5-4	16	TRBD2	TRBJ2-2	TGTGCCAGCAGGATGGGTGGACTAGCGGGCACCGGGGAGCTGTTTTTT	CASRMGGLAGTGELFF
TRBV6-1	15	TRBD2	TRBJ2-5	TGTGCCAGCAGTGAAGCAGCGGGGGGGCAAGAGACCCAGTACTTC	CASSEAAGGQETQYF
TRBV10-2	11	NA	TRBJ2-7	TGCGCCAGCAGTAGAGGCTACGAGCAGTACTTC	CASSRGYEQYF
TRBV7-6	16	TRBD1	TRBJ2-1	TGTGCCAGCAGCTCACGAGCCAGGGGGACCTACAATGAGCAGTTCTTC	CASSSRARGTYNEQFF
TRBV5-5	16	TRBD2	TRBJ2-5	TGTGCCAGCAGCTTGGAACTAGCGGGGGGCCGGGAGACCCAGTACTTC	CASSLELAGGRETQYF
TRBV9	16	NA	TRBJ2-2	TGTGCCAGCAGCGTTTTTTGGCGGGGAGACACCGGGGAGCTGTTTTTT	CASSVFWRGDTGELFF
TRBV9	16	TRBD1	TRBJ1-1	TGTGCCAGCAGCGGGTCACAGGGGCGAAGCGTGACTGAAGCTTTCTTT	CASSGSQGRSVTEAFF
TRBV2	15	TRBD2	TRBJ2-7	TGTGCCAGCAGCGAGACTAGCGGGGGGGGTTACGAGCAGTACTTC	CASSETSGGGYEQYF
TRBV4-3	17	TRBD1	TRBJ1-5	TGCGCCAGCAGCCAAGATACAGGGGGCAGGAGCAATCAGCCCCAGCATTTT	CASSQDTGGRSNQPQHF
TRBV28	14	NA	TRBJ2-1	TGTGCCAGCAGTCCGGCAGGGCAATACAATGAGCAGTTCTTC	CASSPAGQYNEQFF
TRBV5-4	13	NA	TRBJ2-7	TGTGCCAGCAGCCTGTGGGCGGGGATCGAGCAGTACTTC	CASSLWAGIEQYF
TRBV7-3	13	NA	TRBJ1-1	TGTGCCAGCAGCTTAATAGCAAACACTGAAGCTTTCTTT	CASSLIANTEAFF
TRBV18	14	NA	TRBJ1-1	TGTGCCAGCTCACCCTCGTCACAGGCCCTTGAAGCTTTCTTT	CASSPSSQALEAFF
TRBV4-2	15	TRBD1	TRBJ1-3	TGTGCCAGCAGCCAAGAACAGGGGGCTGGAAACACCATATATTTT	CASSQEQGAGNTIYF
TRBV5-1	18	TRBD1	TRBJ2-6	TGCGCCAGCAGCCCGACGGACAGGGGTTTTTCTGGGGCCAACGTCCTGACTTTC	CASSPTDRGFSGANVLTF
TRBV27	16	TRBD2	TRBJ2-3	TGTGCCAGCAGTCACCGGACTAGCGGGAGTGTGGATACGCAGTATTTT	CASSHRTSGSVDTQYF
TRBV7-2	13	TRBD1	TRBJ1-5	TGTGCCAGCAGCCGGGGACAGGGCGAGCCCCAGCATTTT	CASSRGQGEPQHF
TRBV7-2	15	TRBD1	TRBJ1-2	TGTGCCAGCAGCTTACAGCGACAGGGAAACTATGGCTACACCTTC	CASSLQRQGNYGYTF
TRBV19	15	NA	TRBJ1-5	TGTGCCAGTAGTATATCTACAGCCAGCAATCAGCCCCAGCATTTT	CASSISTASNQPQHF
TRBV5-1	13	NA	TRBJ2-3	TGCGCCAGCAGCCTTATCCCTACAGATACGCAGTATTTT	CASSLIPTDTQYF